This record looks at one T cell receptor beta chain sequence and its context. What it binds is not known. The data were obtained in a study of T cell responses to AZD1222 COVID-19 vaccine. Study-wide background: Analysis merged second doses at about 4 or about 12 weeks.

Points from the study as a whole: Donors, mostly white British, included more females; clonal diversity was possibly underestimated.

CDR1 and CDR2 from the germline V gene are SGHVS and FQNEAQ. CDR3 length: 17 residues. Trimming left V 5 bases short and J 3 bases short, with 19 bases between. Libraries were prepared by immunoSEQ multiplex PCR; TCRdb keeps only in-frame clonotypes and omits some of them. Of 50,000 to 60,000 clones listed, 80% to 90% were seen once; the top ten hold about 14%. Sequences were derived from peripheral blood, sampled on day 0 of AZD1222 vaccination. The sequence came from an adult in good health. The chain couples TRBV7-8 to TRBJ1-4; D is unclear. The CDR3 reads CASSPLFGQGANEKLFF. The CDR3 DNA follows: TGTGCCAGCAGCCCCCTGTTCGGGCAAGGAGCTAATGAAAAACTGTTTTTT. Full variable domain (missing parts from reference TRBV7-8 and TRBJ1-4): GAGVSQSPRYKVAKRGQDVALRCDPISGHVSLFWYQQALGQGPEFLTYFQNEAQLDKSGLPSDRFFAERPEGSVSTLKIQRTQQEDSAVYLCASSPLFGQGANEKLFFGSGTQLSVL.